This passage covers 13 T cell receptor beta chains from one sample sequenced in a study of blood T cell repertoires in COVID-19. Sequencing was performed with immunoSEQ multiplex PCR; in TCRdb, only in-frame clones are kept and a portion is missing. Counted here are some 140,000 clones, around four fifths occurring once; the ten biggest clones make up around 18%. The sample was peripheral blood. These receptors all come from a man older than 75 with acute or convalescent COVID-19.

This clone was found a few times. This chain links TRBV6-1 with TRBJ2-7; 7 bases are a match to TRBD2. Losses at the gene ends were 2 bases for V and 2 bases for J; bases not matched to a gene: 6. This CDR3 comprises 15 residues. Germline V gene lookup returns CDR1 MNHNS and CDR2 SASEGT. Written as DNA, the CDR3 is TGTGCCAGCAGTGAAAGCGGGACTCAGGCCTACGAGCAGTACTTC. This gives the protein CASSESGTQAYEQYF.

V and J are TRBV18 and TRBJ2-7; weak D call: TRBD1 (6 bases). Trimming left V 5 bases short and J 5 bases short, with 13 bases between. Germline values: CDR1 KGHSH, CDR2 LQKENI. This CDR3 is built from 13 residues. CDR3 nucleotide sequence: TGTGCCAGCTCATCCAATCCAGGGGACGAGCAGTACTTC. Translated, it gives CASSSNPGDEQYF.

This clone was detected many times. V gene TRBV7-9 combines with J gene TRBJ1-2, with D tentatively TRBD1 (6 bases). Germline CDR1 SEHNR, CDR2 FQNEAQ (reference sequence). The CDR3 spans 14 residues. Trimming took 5 bases from V and 6 from J, leaving 16 bases between them. The CDR3 region is CASSALGGPDGYTF. CDR3 in DNA: TGTGCCAGCAGCGCTCTGGGGGGGCCGGATGGCTACACCTTC.

This chain uses TRBV7-9 with TRBJ2-1; a weak D match, TRBD2 (7 bases). Trimming pared 11 bases from V and 4 bases from J, leaving 12 bases between. Germline V gene lookup returns CDR1 SEHNR and CDR2 FQNEAQ (reference sequence). The CDR3 totals 12 residues. The CDR3 loop is CALGGVYNEQFF. The CDR3 bases are TGTGCCTTAGGGGGGGTATACAATGAGCAGTTCTTC.

J is TRBJ2-5 and V is TRBV5-5, with 9 bases that match TRBD2. Losses at the gene ends were 4 bases for V and 5 bases for J; bases not matched to a gene: 9. The germline CDR1 and CDR2 sequences are SGHKS and YYEKEE (reference sequence). The CDR3 extends over 15 amino acids. The CDR3 loop is CASSPRLAEEETQYF. The DNA of the CDR3 is TGTGCCAGCAGCCCGAGACTAGCGGAGGAGGAGACCCAGTACTTC.

V is TRBV7-2 and J is TRBJ2-3; TRBD2 matches at 12 bases. The CDR3 totals 17 residues. The germline CDR1 and CDR2 sequences are SGHTA and FQGNSA. After removal of 5 bases from V and 2 bases from J, the junction contained 8 bases not matched to a gene. The CDR3, as DNA: TGTGCCAGCAGCGTCCAACTAGCGGGGGGCGCCACAGATACGCAGTATTTT. This gives the protein CASSVQLAGGATDTQYF.

The chain couples TRBV5-1 to TRBJ2-7; maybe TRBD2 (6 bases). The CDR3 has 14 amino acids. CDR1 is SGHRS, CDR2 YFSETQ, per germline. V was shortened by 7 bases and J by 2 bases, with 16 bases between the two germline ends. The CDR3 DNA follows: TGCGCCAGCGCCAGGGCGGGGCGAACCTACGAGCAGTACTTC. Its protein is CASARAGRTYEQYF.

This clone was seen more than once but under ten times. The V and J genes are TRBV19 and TRBJ2-5, with 9 bases aligning to TRBD1. CDR1 and CDR2 (germline): LNHDA, SQIVND (reference sequence). After removal of 3 bases from V and 10 bases from J, the junction contained 0 bases not matched to a gene. The CDR3 spans 11 residues. The CDR3 protein is CASSMGQGQYF. CDR3 in DNA: TGTGCCAGTAGTATGGGACAGGGCCAGTACTTC.

The genes are TRBV15 and TRBJ1-2; D perhaps matches TRBD1 (5 bases). V was clipped by 3 bases and J by 7 bases, with 12 bases between them. The CDR3 length is 13 residues. Germline V CDR1 and CDR2: LNHNV, YYDKDF (reference sequence). CDR3 region: CATSSRQRIGYTF. In DNA form, the CDR3 reads TGTGCCACCAGCAGCAGACAGCGTATTGGCTACACCTTC.

This chain links TRBV27 with TRBJ1-1; D perhaps matches TRBD1 (6 bases). This CDR3 has 14 residues. CDR1 is MNHEY, CDR2 SMNVEV, per germline (reference sequence). V lost 8 bases and J lost 4, with 17 bases in between. CDR3 residues: CASWGNRALTEAFF. The DNA of the CDR3 is TGTGCCAGCTGGGGGAACAGGGCGCTCACTGAAGCTTTCTTT.

The genes are TRBV6-4 and TRBJ2-3, with 11 positions matching TRBD2. CDR3 size: 15 residues. J lost 4 bases, V lost 0 bases, and 0 bases had no gene match. From germline, CDR1 is MRHNA and CDR2 SNTAGT. The CDR3 is CASSDSSGGADTQYF. In DNA, the CDR3 is TGTGCCAGCAGTGACTCTAGCGGGGGGGCAGATACGCAGTATTTT.

This chain links TRBV28 with TRBJ1-5; 9 bases align to TRBD1. The CDR3 length is 15 residues. Unmatched junction bases numbered 9, after V lost 6 bases and J lost 6 bases. The germline V gene has CDR1 MDHEN and CDR2 SYDVKM. The DNA for the CDR3 is TGTGCCAGCAGCCTAGGAGGGACAGGGTTTCAGCCCCAGCATTTT. This encodes CASSLGGTGFQPQHF.

This clone was counted ten times or more. CDR3 amino acids: CATSDSTPTSGGPPDTQYF. In nucleotides, the CDR3 is TGTGCCACCAGTGACTCTACCCCGACTAGCGGGGGTCCTCCGGATACGCAGTATTTT. The rearrangement uses TRBV24-1 and TRBJ2-3, with 12 bases that match TRBD2. The CDR3 is 19 residues long. The V gene's germline CDR1 is KGHDR and CDR2 SFDVKD. Germline trimming cut 4 bases from V and 6 bases from J; bases unmatched to any gene: 16.